The rows below give T cell receptor beta chains drawn from one sample of a study of vaccination effects on CD4 cells after COVID-19. The table came from immunoSEQ multiplex PCR; TCRdb's copy has only in-frame clones and leaves some out. The sample has around 79,000 clones; around 76% are singletons. For these TCRs, the target antigens are not known. The sample consisted of CD4+ T cells from PBMCs cultured with HCoV-229E spike peptides, taken before COVID-19 vaccination. All receptors derive from a human donor who received a COVID-19 vaccine. The CDR3 runs from the conserved cysteine through the conserved F or W. The D gene is left open where the match is weak. The size of a clone is reported for some rows only, either as once, few or many, or as a class for expanded clones.

J gene	V gene	D gene	clone size	CDR3 DNA	CDR3 protein
TRBJ1-5	TRBV12-3/TRBV12-4	-	-	TGTGCCAGCAGTTTAGAAGGGCAGCCCCAGCATTTT	CASSLEGQPQHF
TRBJ2-2	TRBV2	TRBD1	few	TGTGCCAGCAGTCAGGGACAGGAGACTTCGAACACCGGGGAGCTGTTTTTT	CASSQGQETSNTGELFF
TRBJ1-4	TRBV30	-	-	TGTGCCTGGAGTCATGGGGCCTCTGGATTTAATGAAAAACTGTTTTTT	CAWSHGASGFNEKLFF
TRBJ2-1	TRBV6-4	TRBD2	few	TGTGCCAGCAGTGACTCGTCTAGCGGGGGGGCGCATGAGCAGTTCTTC	CASSDSSSGGAHEQFF
TRBJ1-6	TRBV2	-	medium-sized	TGTGCCAGCAATATGGACAGCCAATTCAATTCACCCCTCCACTTT	CASNMDSQFNSPLHF
TRBJ2-3	TRBV6-1	-	-	TGTGCCAGCAGTGGGGGATTTGACTCGGGCGTTGATACGCAGTATTTT	CASSGGFDSGVDTQYF
TRBJ1-5	TRBV3-1/TRBV3-2	-	-	TGTGCCAGCAGCCACGGTCGCTTGGATCAGCCCCAGCATTTT	CASSHGRLDQPQHF
TRBJ2-1	TRBV11-2	-	few	TGTGCCAGCAGCCCAGATTGGGGGCTGGGGTACAATGAGCAGTTCTTC	CASSPDWGLGYNEQFF
TRBJ2-4	TRBV15	-	once	TGTGCCACCAGCAGAGGTGGGGACGCCAAAAACATTCAGTACTTC	CATSRGGDAKNIQYF
TRBJ2-5	TRBV7-2	-	once	TGTGCCAGCAGCTTACTGGAGACCCAGTACTTC	CASSLLETQYF
TRBJ1-1	TRBV10-2	TRBD1	-	TGCGCCAGCAGTGTCACAGGGGTTAGCACTGAAGCTTTCTTT	CASSVTGVSTEAFF
TRBJ1-1	TRBV4-3	-	few	TGCGCCAGCAGACGGGACGTGAACACTGAAGCTTTCTTT	CASRRDVNTEAFF
TRBJ2-6	TRBV7-2	-	once	TGTGCCAGCAGCTTAGTATCCTCTGGGGCCAACGTCCTGACTTTC	CASSLVSSGANVLTF
TRBJ2-2	TRBV2	TRBD2	-	TGTGCCAGCAGTGAAGCGCGACTAGCGCTGAACACCGGGGAGCTGTTTTTT	CASSEARLALNTGELFF
TRBJ1-2	TRBV29-1	-	-	TGCAGCGTTTCAACGGGCGGCTATGGCTACACCTTC	CSVSTGGYGYTF